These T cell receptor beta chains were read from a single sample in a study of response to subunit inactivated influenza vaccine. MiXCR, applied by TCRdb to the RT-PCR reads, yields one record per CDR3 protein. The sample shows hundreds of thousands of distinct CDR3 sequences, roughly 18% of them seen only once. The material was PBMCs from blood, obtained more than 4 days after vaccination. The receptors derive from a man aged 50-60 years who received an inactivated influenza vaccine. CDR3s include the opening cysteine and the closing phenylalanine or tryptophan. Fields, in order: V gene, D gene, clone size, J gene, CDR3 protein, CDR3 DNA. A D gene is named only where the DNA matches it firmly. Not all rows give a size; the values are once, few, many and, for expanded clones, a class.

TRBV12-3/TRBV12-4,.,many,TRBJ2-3,CASSSGWGTDTQYF,TGTGCCAGCAGTTCCGGGTGGGGCACAGATACGCAGTATTTT
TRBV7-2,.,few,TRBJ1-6,CASSLAVTSYNSPLHF,TGTGCCAGCAGCTTAGCTGTAACCTCCTATAATTCACCCCTCCACTTT
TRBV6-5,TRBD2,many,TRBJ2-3,CASSYSAGGISTDTQYF,TGTGCCAGCAGTTATTCCGCGGGGGGAATAAGCACAGATACGCAGTATTTT
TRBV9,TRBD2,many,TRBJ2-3,CASSVGPGTSADTQYF,TGTGCCAGCAGCGTAGGACCCGGGACTAGCGCAGATACGCAGTATTTT
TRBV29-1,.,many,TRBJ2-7,CSVEAGNSYEQYF,TGCAGCGTTGAAGCAGGGAACAGCTACGAGCAGTACTTC
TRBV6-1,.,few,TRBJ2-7,CASRPSWGSNEQYF,TGTGCCAGCAGGCCGTCTTGGGGGAGCAACGAGCAGTACTTC
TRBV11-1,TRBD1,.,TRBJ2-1,CASSSLSGQASSYNEQFF,TGTGCCAGCAGCTCTCTGTCCGGACAGGCTAGCTCCTACAATGAGCAGTTCTTC
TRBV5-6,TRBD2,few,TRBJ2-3,CASSPGLAVMTDTQYF,TGTGCCAGCAGCCCAGGACTAGCGGTTATGACAGATACGCAGTATTTT
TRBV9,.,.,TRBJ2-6,CASSATGKVLTF,TGTGCCAGCAGCGCCACAGGGAAAGTCCTGACTTTC
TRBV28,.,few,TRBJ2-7,CASSSPLASGSYEQYF,TGTGCCAGCAGTTCACCCCTCGCCTCAGGATCCTACGAGCAGTACTTC
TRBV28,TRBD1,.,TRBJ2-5,CAGQGMGTARETQYF,TGTGCCGGCCAAGGGATGGGGACAGCGCGAGAGACCCAGTACTTC
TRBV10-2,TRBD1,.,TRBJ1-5,CASSETGDQPQHF,TGCGCCAGCAGTGAGACAGGGGATCAGCCCCAGCATTTT
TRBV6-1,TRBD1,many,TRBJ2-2,CASLKPGTGRTGELFF,TGTGCCAGCTTAAAGCCGGGGACAGGGAGAACCGGGGAGCTGTTTTTT
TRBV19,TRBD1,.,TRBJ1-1,CASSDLRTGMNTEAFF,TGTGCCAGTAGTGACCTAAGGACAGGGATGAACACTGAAGCTTTCTTT
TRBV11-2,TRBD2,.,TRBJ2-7,CASSLVGTSGRATYEQYF,TGTGCCAGCAGCTTAGTTGGGACTAGCGGGAGGGCCACCTACGAGCAGTACTTC
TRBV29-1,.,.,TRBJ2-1,CSVEDGYNEQFF,TGCAGCGTTGAAGACGGCTACAATGAGCAGTTCTTC
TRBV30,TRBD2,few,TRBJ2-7,CAWSLDGLAGIYEQYF,TGTGCCTGGAGTTTGGACGGACTAGCGGGGATCTACGAGCAGTACTTC
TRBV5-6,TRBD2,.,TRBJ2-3,CASGNSGRADTQYF,TGTGCCAGCGGGAATAGCGGGAGGGCCGATACGCAGTATTTT
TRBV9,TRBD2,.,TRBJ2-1,CASSVYGTTYNEQFF,TGTGCCAGCAGCGTATACGGGACTACTTACAATGAGCAGTTCTTC
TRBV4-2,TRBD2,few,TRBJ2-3,CASSHVGTSGGADTQYF,TGTGCCAGCAGCCATGTAGGGACTAGCGGGGGGGCAGATACGCAGTATTTT
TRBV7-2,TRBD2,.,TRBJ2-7,CASSPTSDDEQYF,TGTGCCAGCAGCCCCACTAGCGACGACGAGCAGTACTTC
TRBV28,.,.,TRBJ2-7,CASSPRQVWYEQYF,TGTGCCAGCAGTCCCCGACAGGTATGGTACGAGCAGTACTTC